This T cell receptor (beta chain) was identified during a study of CD8+CD57+ T cells in acquired aplastic anemia. Study in general: Mean yield of DNA from sorted CD4+ and CD8+ cells was about 3.2 ug. Study observations and caveats: Levels of CD8+ Simpson's diversity were not significantly distinct in patients versus controls.

About this clonotype: Its antigen is not identified.

It was genomic DNA that served as the template for profiling TCR beta VDJ and CDR3. TCRdb ran MiXCR on the reads and lists one entry per CDR3 protein. There are around 79,000 distinct CDR3 sequences in the sample; approximately 70% occur only once, and about four fifths lies in the top ten. By flow cytometry, patients selected for sequencing had shown an expansion of CD8+CD57+ cells. This TCR came from a human donor with aplastic anemia. The material sequenced was sorted CD4+, CD8+, or CD8+CD57+ T cells (not recorded which) from PBMCs.

The CDR3 loop is CASSLNTNYGYTF. The CDR3 DNA follows: TGTGCCAGCAGCTTAAATACAAACTATGGCTACACCTTC. The chain carries TRBV7-6 and TRBJ1-2; unclear D gene. The CDR3 has 13 amino acids. In germline, CDR1 is SGHVS, CDR2 FNYEAQ. The germline V and J ends were trimmed by 2 bases and 2 bases, with 6 bases remaining between them.